This T cell receptor (beta chain) was recovered during a study of lymphopenia after photon versus proton radiotherapy. Of note for this clone: Antigen unknown.

Produced via immunoSEQ multiplex PCR; TCRdb's table is partial and in-frame only. The data contain around 63,000 clones, 86% of them singletons. Study-wide findings and caveats: Post-nadir diversity loss with photons came from oligoclonal expansion, particularly CD8+ Temra cells. Authors raise, but do not show, better survival with proton therapy. Photon-treated patients lost naive T cells and TCR diversity; proton-treated stayed stable.

The clonotype comes from a man in his forties with gastric cancer. The sequenced sample was peripheral blood, obtained from a patient treated with photon-based radiotherapy.

The CDR3 is CAWSGPGLNQPQHF. In DNA form, the CDR3 reads TGTGCCTGGAGTGGGCCAGGGCTTAATCAGCCCCAGCATTTT. V usage is TRBV30 and J usage is TRBJ1-5; a weak D match, TRBD1 (5 bases). CDR1 is GTSNPN and CDR2 is SVGIG in the germline V gene (reference sequence). The CDR3 consists of 14 residues. Between the trimmed V and J ends, which lost 1 base and 4 bases, there was a span of 11 bases.